This TCR beta chain comes out of a study of OX40 agonist ivuxolimab in advanced cancers. TCRdb's copy holds only in-frame clones and misses some; the assay was immunoSEQ multiplex PCR. The sample carries approximately 89,000 clones, about 91% recorded once. This CDR3 has 11 amino acids. Germline lookup yields CDR1 MDHEN and CDR2 SYDVKM. Trimming took 4 bases from V and 5 from J, leaving 4 bases between them. This clonotype was obtained from an adult with an advanced solid tumor such as melanoma, head and neck, liver or kidney cancer. The specimen comprised CD4+ or CD8+ T cells sorted from blood, sampled in a trial of the OX40 agonist ivuxolimab. The chain links TRBV28 to TRBJ2-3; no clear D gene. The CDR3 sequence: CASSSRDTQYF. In nucleotides, the CDR3 is TGTGCCAGCAGTTCAAGAGATACGCAGTATTTT.